The 29 T cell receptor beta chains below all came from one sample that was sequenced in a study of technical replicates of blood from several donors. Sequencing used immunoSEQ multiplex PCR; TCRdb keeps in-frame clones, though not all of them. The sample carries about 95,000 clones, 85% to 95% recorded once. Sequenced: T cells isolated from PBMCs. The receptors derive from a human donor in good health.

The chain uses TRBV7-2 and TRBJ2-7; 7 nucleotides align to TRBD2. Germline CDR1 reads SGHTA; CDR2 reads FQGNSA. There are 15 residues in the CDR3. J lost 9 bases, V lost 1 base, and 12 bases had no gene match. The CDR3 DNA reads TGTGCCAGCAGCTTAGTGGGGGGGAGCGTGGTCGGGCAGTACTTC. Translating gives CASSLVGGSVVGQYF.

This rearrangement joins TRBV2 to TRBJ1-3, with D possibly TRBD1 on 6 matching bases. CDR3 length: 13 amino acids. Germline loops: CDR1 SNHLY, CDR2 FYNNEI. V dropped 6 bases and J dropped 4 bases, with 10 bases sitting between them. CDR3 sequence (DNA): TGTGCCAGCAGGACAGGTCGGGGAAACACCATATATTTT. Its translation is CASRTGRGNTIYF.

Concerning this clone itself: The junction and the germline gene differ at one end; a read error may be behind it. This rearrangement joins TRBV29-1 to TRBJ2-7; tentative D call: TRBD2 (6 bases). This CDR3 is 8 amino acids long. Germline CDR1 SQVTM, CDR2 ANQGSEA. CDR3 sequence (DNA): TGCAGCGTCCCCGGAGGGCACTTC. This encodes CSVPGGHF.

The V and J genes are TRBV11-2 and TRBJ2-7; D is ambiguous. V lost 3 bases and J lost 2, with 8 bases in between. Germline V gene lookup returns CDR1 SGHAT and CDR2 FQNNGV. This CDR3 contains 13 residues. CDR3 sequence: CASSLNYPYEQYF. The CDR3 DNA reads as TGTGCCAGCAGCTTGAACTACCCCTACGAGCAGTACTTC.

The chain links TRBV19 to TRBJ1-2; TRBD1 matches 7 bases. The CDR3 length is 11 residues. V shed 7 bases, J shed 4 bases, and the junction held 0 bases outside the gene matches. Per germline, CDR1 LNHDA and CDR2 SQIVND (reference sequence). CDR3 region: CASTGGYGYTF. The CDR3 DNA reads TGTGCCAGTACAGGGGGCTATGGCTACACCTTC. The whole variable domain, remainder taken from reference TRBV19 and TRBJ1-2, is DGGITQSPKYLFRKEGQNVTLSCEQNLNHDAMYWYRQDPGQGLRLIYYSQIVNDFQKGDIAEGYSVSREKKESFPLTVTSAQKNPTAFYLCASTGGYGYTFGSGTRLTVV.

V is TRBV6-5 and J is TRBJ1-2, with D tentatively TRBD1 (5 bases). Trimming left V 0 bases short and J 6 bases short, with 11 bases between. The CDR3 contains 14 residues. CDR1 is MNHEY, CDR2 SVGAGI, per germline. The CDR3 DNA follows: TGTGCCAGCAGTTACTCTCCCAGGGTGGATGGCTACACCTTC. This gives the protein CASSYSPRVDGYTF.

The chain recombines TRBV19 with TRBJ1-5; no clear D. Trimming took off 3 bases at V and 5 bases at J, with 8 bases between the two ends. The CDR3 is made up of 13 amino acids. The germline CDR1 and CDR2 sequences are LNHDA and SQIVND (reference sequence). CDR3: CASSIGGHQPQHF. The CDR3 DNA reads TGTGCCAGTAGTATTGGAGGGCATCAGCCCCAGCATTTT.

The CDR3 bases are TGCGCCAGCAGCTCTCCTGTAGCCGGCCGCACAGATACGCAGTATTTT. This codes for CASSSPVAGRTDTQYF. The rearrangement links TRBV4-1 to TRBJ2-3; D unresolved. Deletions cut 5 bases from V and 1 base from J, with 16 bases between. The germline V gene has CDR1 MGHRA and CDR2 YSYEKL. CDR3 length equals 16 residues.

CDR3 region: CSAAGTGEETQYF. The CDR3 coding sequence is TGCAGCGCCGCGGGGACAGGGGAAGAGACCCAGTACTTC. The chain uses TRBV29-1 and TRBJ2-5, with 10 positions matching TRBD1. CDR1 and CDR2 (germline): SQVTM, ANQGSEA. Losses at the gene ends were 7 bases for V and 3 bases for J; bases not matched to a gene: 5. The CDR3 extends over 13 amino acids.

This rearrangement joins TRBV5-5 to TRBJ2-5; TRBD1 is a possible D gene (7 bases). Germline CDR1 SGHKS, CDR2 YYEKEE (reference sequence). V was pared by 2 bases and J by 2 bases, with 13 bases between. The CDR3 totals 15 residues. The CDR3 sequence: CASSFGGQRQETQYF. The CDR3 coding sequence is TGTGCCAGCAGCTTCGGGGGACAGAGACAAGAGACCCAGTACTTC.

The J gene is TRBJ2-2, the V gene TRBV9; D not resolved. Trimming cost V 1 base and J 5 bases, with 6 bases left between them. Germline CDR1 SGDLS, CDR2 YYNGEE. This CDR3 is built from 13 residues. The CDR3 nucleotides read TGTGCCAGCAGCGTAAGTCAGACCGGGGAGCTGTTTTTT. This translates into CASSVSQTGELFF.

About this clone: Germline is not matched at one junction end, which may reflect a read error. CDR3 in amino acids: CASSASLPGLVF. The CDR3, as DNA: TGTGCCAGCAGTGCCTCTCTTCCAGGGTTAGTCTTC. The chain joins TRBV6-1 to TRBJ1-2; D is perhaps TRBD1 (5 bases). This CDR3 is built from 12 residues. From germline, CDR1 is MNHNS and CDR2 SASEGT.

The V and J genes are TRBV2 and TRBJ1-4; TRBD1 is a possible D gene (5 bases). Germline assignment: CDR1 SNHLY and CDR2 FYNNEI. CDR3 length: 15 residues. V was shortened by 8 bases and J by 6 bases, with 19 bases between the two germline ends. The CDR3 reads CASRSSGTYYEKLFF. The CDR3 DNA reads as TGTGCCAGCCGATCCTCCGGGACTTACTATGAAAAACTGTTTTTT.

This clone turned up a few times. The chain is built from TRBV6-5 and TRBJ1-1; 12 bases fit TRBD1. V shed 7 bases and J 4 bases; nucleotides not matched to a gene: 7. The CDR3 covers 15 residues. Germline V gives CDR1 MNHEY, CDR2 SVGAGI. DNA of the CDR3: TGTGCCAGCACCGGGACAGGGGGCATAGGCACTGAAGCTTTCTTT. Its translation: CASTGTGGIGTEAFF.

This clone has only one observation. The chain is built from TRBV6-5 and TRBJ1-1; possibly TRBD1 for D (5 bases). Germline V gene sequence: CDR1 MNHEY, CDR2 SVGAGI. There are 13 residues in the CDR3. V gave up 5 bases and J gave up 4 bases, with 11 bases separating them. CDR3: CASSLPGGTEAFF. CDR3 nucleotides: TGTGCCAGCAGTCTCCCCGGGGGCACTGAAGCTTTCTTT.

V and J are TRBV5-6 and TRBJ1-5, with a weak D call TRBD1 (6 bases). Looked up from germline, CDR1 is SGHDT and CDR2 is YYEEEE. The V end was cut by 8 bases, the J end by 6 bases, with 12 bases between. The length of the CDR3 is 12 residues. In DNA form, the CDR3 reads TGTGCCAGTAACAGGGTAGGTCAGCCCCAGCATTTT. It encodes CASNRVGQPQHF.

V gene TRBV15 combines with J gene TRBJ1-2; TRBD1 matches 11 bases. The length of the CDR3 is 14 residues. CDR1 and CDR2 (germline): LNHNV, YYDKDF (reference sequence). V lost 5 bases to trimming and J lost 6 bases; unmatched junction nucleotides: 5. The CDR3 DNA follows: TGTGCCACCAGCCCCCGGGACAGGGGGAATGGCTACACCTTC. Protein product: CATSPRDRGNGYTF.

V usage is TRBV7-2 and J usage is TRBJ2-2; D is unclear. Deletions cut 4 bases from V and 0 bases from J, with 9 bases between. The CDR3 runs 15 residues. Looked up from germline, CDR1 is SGHTA and CDR2 is FQGNSA. CDR3 protein: CASSSYNANTGELFF. In nucleotides, the CDR3 is TGTGCCAGCAGCTCATACAACGCGAACACCGGGGAGCTGTTTTTT.

The V gene is TRBV10-3, the J gene TRBJ2-5; TRBD2 agrees at 11 bases. Germline CDR1 and CDR2: ENHRY and SYGVKD. Unmatched junction bases numbered 3, after V lost 2 bases and J lost 4 bases. This CDR3 region has 15 residues. The CDR3 DNA reads TGTGCCATCAGTGAGGCTAGCGGGAGGATAGAGACCCAGTACTTC. Residues: CAISEASGRIETQYF.

As regards this clone: The sample carries other DNA sequences with the same CDR3. The chain joins TRBV9 to TRBJ2-7; 7 bases fit TRBD2. V shed 2 bases, J shed 1 base, and the junction held 0 bases outside the gene matches. The germline V gene encodes CDR1 SGDLS and CDR2 YYNGEE. The CDR3 runs to 13 residues. Here the CDR3 reads CASSVGGSYEQYF. In DNA form, the CDR3 reads TGTGCCAGCAGCGTGGGGGGGTCCTACGAGCAGTACTTC.

The V gene is TRBV19, the J gene TRBJ2-3; D is perhaps TRBD1 (6 bases). Germline CDR1 reads LNHDA; CDR2 reads SQIVND (reference sequence). This CDR3 contains 14 residues. V dropped 5 bases and J dropped 2 bases, with 11 bases sitting between them. CDR3 loop: CASSRQVATDTQYF. The CDR3 DNA is TGTGCCAGTAGTCGACAGGTAGCCACAGATACGCAGTATTTT.

This clone was detected once. The V and J genes are TRBV5-1 and TRBJ2-1; the D gene is possibly TRBD2 (6 bases). CDR3 length: 15 residues. The V gene's germline CDR1 is SGHRS and CDR2 YFSETQ. V gave up 5 bases and J gave up 3 bases, with 15 bases separating them. CDR3 in amino acids: CASREGLLYYNEQFF. CDR3 in DNA: TGCGCCAGCAGGGAGGGACTCCTCTACTACAATGAGCAGTTCTTC.

J is TRBJ1-5 and V is TRBV19, with D uncertain. Deletions cut 6 bases from V and 4 bases from J, with 7 bases between. CDR1 and CDR2 (germline): LNHDA, SQIVND (reference sequence). The CDR3 extends over 12 amino acids. CDR3 in amino acids: CASRRQNQPQHF. The CDR3 region has the DNA TGTGCCAGTAGGCGCCAAAATCAGCCCCAGCATTTT.

The genes are TRBV27 and TRBJ2-7; D perhaps matches TRBD2 (5 bases). This CDR3 comprises 15 residues. V lost 6 bases to trimming and J lost 5 bases, with 20 bases between them. From germline, CDR1 is MNHEY and CDR2 SMNVEV (reference sequence). The chain's CDR3 is CASRSGNEGAHEQYF. CDR3 coding DNA: TGTGCCAGCAGATCTGGAAACGAGGGAGCCCACGAGCAGTACTTC.

The chain combines TRBV9 with TRBJ1-3; possible D gene TRBD1, 5 bases. The CDR3 is 17 residues long. Germline V CDR1 and CDR2: SGDLS, YYNGEE. Trimming stripped 4 bases from V and 0 bases from J, with 17 bases between. In nucleotides, the CDR3 is TGTGCCAGCAGCCCTCGTTGGGGCAGCTCCTCTGGAAACACCATATATTTT. Its protein product is CASSPRWGSSSGNTIYF.

The chain recombines TRBV6-5 with TRBJ2-7, with D possibly TRBD2 on 5 matching bases. Germline lookup yields CDR1 MNHEY and CDR2 SVGAGI. The CDR3 has 15 residues. Between the trimmed V and J ends, which lost 6 bases and 2 bases, there was a span of 17 bases. As DNA, the CDR3 is TGTGCCAGCAGACTAGATGCGGCCCTTCCCTACGAGCAGTACTTC. It translates to CASRLDAALPYEQYF.

V and J are TRBV10-2 and TRBJ2-1, with 11 bases aligning to TRBD2. This CDR3 has 17 amino acids. With V trimmed by 4 bases and J by 4 bases, 9 bases remained unmatched. From germline, CDR1 is WSHSY and CDR2 SAAADI. The chain's CDR3 is CASSGGSTSGNYNEQFF. The CDR3 DNA follows: TGCGCCAGCAGTGGGGGCTCGACTAGCGGGAATTACAATGAGCAGTTCTTC.

The chain links TRBV28 to TRBJ2-7; 11 nucleotides line up with TRBD2. The CDR3 has 17 amino acids. Germline CDR1 and CDR2: MDHEN and SYDVKM. V shed 3 bases, J shed 0 bases, and the junction held 7 bases outside the gene matches. CDR3 DNA: TGTGCCAGCAGTTTTTCAATAGCGGGAGGGAGCTCCTACGAGCAGTACTTC. The encoded protein is CASSFSIAGGSSYEQYF.

Only a few counts were recorded for this clone. The CDR3 is CASSTGRDTATNEKLFF. The CDR3 DNA reads as TGCGCCAGCAGCACAGGCCGGGACACCGCAACTAATGAAAAACTGTTTTTT. The chain joins TRBV4-1 to TRBJ1-4; tentatively, D is TRBD1 (6 bases). The CDR3 runs to 17 residues. Looked up from germline, CDR1 is MGHRA and CDR2 is YSYEKL. V dropped 5 bases and J dropped 0 bases, with 16 bases sitting between them.